Below are 10 T cell receptor beta chains sequenced from a single sample in a study of shared clonotypes between healthy human individuals (dated by TCRdb to about 2020). The library came from the immunoSEQ multiplex PCR assay. This is the immuneACCESS table as TCRdb keeps it, with only in-frame sequences that have V and J called. A part of the clones is gone; compared with another copy, unresolved V genes explain less than half, and the rest is unexplained. This sample comprises some 480,000 clones, around 79% of them detected only once. The ten largest clones add up to more than 10% of the sample. Material for sequencing was PBMCs. Receptors originate from a woman aged 35 to 49 in good health. Some clones in this sample may be carry-over from other donors' samples.

The CDR3 DNA reads as TGTGCCAGCAGCTTACGTCGTGGCGGGTTATACAATGAGCAGTTCTTC. Translation: CASSLRRGGLYNEQFF. The chain carries TRBV7-2 and TRBJ2-1; possible D gene TRBD2, 5 bases. Trimming left V 2 bases short and J 4 bases short, with 15 bases between. The CDR3 consists of 16 residues. CDR1 is SGHTA and CDR2 is FQGNSA in the germline V gene.

The chain couples TRBV7-8 to TRBJ2-7, with a possible D match to TRBD2 (6 bases). This CDR3 contains 16 residues. The V end lost 5 bases, the J end lost 1 base, and 18 bases lay between the germline ends. Germline CDR1 reads SGHVS; CDR2 reads FQNEAQ. As DNA, the CDR3 is TGTGCCAGCAGCCCCTCGGGAGCGGGCGTATCCTACGAGCAGTACTTC. Amino acids: CASSPSGAGVSYEQYF.

This clone has just one count. J is TRBJ2-1 and V is TRBV11-2; TRBD2 matches at 13 bases. J was trimmed by 7 bases and V by 1 base; bases with no gene match: 4. CDR1 is SGHAT, CDR2 FQNNGV, per germline. The CDR3 sequence is 16 residues long. This CDR3 reads CASSLVGTSGKNEQFF. The CDR3 DNA reads TGTGCCAGCAGCTTAGTCGGGACTAGCGGGAAGAATGAGCAGTTCTTC.

The chain uses TRBV6-6 and TRBJ1-5; a weak D match, TRBD1 (6 bases). V gave up 11 bases and J gave up 0 bases, with 14 bases separating them. Germline values: CDR1 MNHNY, CDR2 SVGAGI (reference sequence). The CDR3 sequence is 14 residues long. CDR3 region: CAANGQNSNQPQHF. The CDR3 region has the DNA TGTGCCGCGAACGGACAGAATAGCAATCAGCCCCAGCATTTT.

The chain joins TRBV9 to TRBJ2-3; D is possibly TRBD2 (5 bases). CDR1 is SGDLS, CDR2 YYNGEE, per germline. V was pared by 0 bases and J by 6 bases, with 8 bases between. The CDR3 consists of 13 residues. The DNA of the CDR3 is TGTGCCAGCAGCGTAGTCCGCGGGGATACGCAGTATTTT. Translating it yields CASSVVRGDTQYF.

V gene TRBV6-6 combines with J gene TRBJ1-1; the D is unclear. The V end was cut by 6 bases, the J end by 6 bases, with 11 bases between. The germline CDR1 and CDR2 sequences are MNHNY and SVGAGI (reference sequence). The CDR3 consists of 12 residues. The CDR3 DNA sequence: TGTGCCAGCAGACGCCCAGGTTCTGAAGCTTTCTTT. Amino acid sequence: CASRRPGSEAFF.

This chain connects TRBV15 to TRBJ2-1; D uncertain. CDR1 is LNHNV and CDR2 is YYDKDF in the germline V gene (reference sequence). Trimming left V 1 base short and J 3 bases short, with 13 bases between. The CDR3 length is 16 residues. For the CDR3, the DNA is TGTGCCACCAGCAGAGGGGGTCCCGGGTACTACAATGAGCAGTTCTTC. Its protein is CATSRGGPGYYNEQFF.

The chain joins TRBV30 to TRBJ1-6; 7 bases line up with TRBD1. The germline V gene has CDR1 GTSNPN and CDR2 SVGIG (reference sequence). The J segment lost 7 bases and the V segment lost 4 bases, leaving 10 bases of the junction unmatched. CDR3 size: 15 residues. CDR3 sequence reads: CAWIGAQGSNSPLHF. DNA of the CDR3: TGTGCCTGGATCGGGGCACAGGGGTCAAATTCACCCCTCCACTTT.

This clone has only a few counts. The J gene is TRBJ1-2, the V gene TRBV7-2, with TRBD1 matching 9 bases. The trim removed 1 base at V and 6 bases at J, leaving 3 bases unmatched. This CDR3 comprises 14 residues. Germline assignment: CDR1 SGHTA and CDR2 FQGNSA. The CDR3 DNA follows: TGTGCCAGCAGCTTAGTGGGACAGGGACATGGCTACACCTTC. Translation: CASSLVGQGHGYTF.

The J gene is TRBJ2-1, the V gene TRBV11-2, with D possibly being TRBD1 (6 bases). Looked up from germline, CDR1 is SGHAT and CDR2 is FQNNGV. This CDR3 has 10 amino acids. The V gene lost 6 bases and the J gene lost 10 bases, with 7 bases spanning the gap. The CDR3 sequence is CASRGAEQFF. The CDR3 nucleotides read TGTGCCAGCAGGGGGGCAGAGCAGTTCTTC.